This T cell receptor beta chain was profiled in a study of blood T cell repertoires in COVID-19. Whole-study context: Samples representing acute and convalescent COVID-19 were sourced from the United States, Italy and Spain. In each case, the material was cDNA or gDNA derived from T cells, B-cell-depleted T cells, or PBMCs.

Study processing details: Reference gene primer amplification yielded estimated nucleated cell counts. Assay used: immunoSEQ multiplex PCR; TCRdb lists only in-frame clones, some missing. D and trimming come from the DNA, and the V and J calls and clone size come from that table. Here the sample spans some 97,000 clones, about nine tenths being singletons. Germline CDR1 and CDR2: MGHDK and SYGVNS. With 7 bases clipped from V and 5 bases from J, the junction kept 6 bases outside the gene matches. This CDR3 has 13 amino acids. This receptor was identified in a man aged 45-65 years with acute or convalescent COVID-19. The chain uses TRBV25-1 and TRBJ2-5, with TRBD1 identical over 8 bases. The sequenced sample consisted of peripheral blood. CDR3 nucleotide sequence: TGTGCCAGCAAGGACAGGGTACGGGAGACCCAGTACTTC. Protein sequence: CASKDRVRETQYF.